This entry features one TCR beta chain sequence. Within the sample, other DNA sequences also encode this same CDR3. Clones were read by immunoSEQ multiplex PCR, and TCRdb kept only the in-frame ones, dropping some. The sample comprises approximately 2.1 million clones, approximately 93% of which are singletons, and about 0.39% rests with the top ten. The data belong to a study of shared clonotypes between healthy human individuals. Donors were Caucasian adults residing in Nashville, Tennessee, USA. CDR1 is MDHEN, CDR2 SYDVKM, per germline. The CDR3 sequence is 12 residues long. Trimming took off 3 bases at V and 6 bases at J, with 8 bases between the two ends.

The TCR was taken from a man in his late teens or twenties in good health. Some clones in this sample may be carry-over from other donors' samples. The V gene is TRBV28, the J gene TRBJ1-1; D ambiguous. The specimen was naive CD4+ T cells from PBMCs. Subset specified: CD45RA+ positively selected. For the CDR3, the DNA is TGTGCCAGCAGTTTGACTGGGGCTGAAGCTTTCTTT. This translates into CASSLTGAEAFF.